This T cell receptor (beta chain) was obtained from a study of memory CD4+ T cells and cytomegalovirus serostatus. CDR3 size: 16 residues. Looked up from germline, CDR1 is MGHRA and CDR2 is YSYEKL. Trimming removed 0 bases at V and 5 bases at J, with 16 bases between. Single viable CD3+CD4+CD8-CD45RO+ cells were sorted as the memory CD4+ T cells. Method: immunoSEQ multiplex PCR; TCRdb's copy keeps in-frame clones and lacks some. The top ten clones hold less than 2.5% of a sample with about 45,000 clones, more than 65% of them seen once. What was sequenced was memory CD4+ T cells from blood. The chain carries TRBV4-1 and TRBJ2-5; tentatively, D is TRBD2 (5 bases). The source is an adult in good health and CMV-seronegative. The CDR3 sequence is CASSQDRGRAWETQYF. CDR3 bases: TGCGCCAGCAGCCAAGATCGGGGAAGGGCGTGGGAGACCCAGTACTTC.